A single sample is the source of the 15 T cell receptor beta chains below, sequenced in a study of vaccination effects on CD4 cells after COVID-19. ViraFEST used viral peptide pools to expand antigen-specific CD4+ T cells before sequencing. CD4+ T cells were isolated after less than 13 days of culture. Vaccinated recipients, who were negative for nucleocapsid antibodies, had no history of SARS-CoV-2 infection. The data were produced by immunoSEQ multiplex PCR, yet TCRdb's version contains in-frame clones alone and is incomplete. The table shows 26,000 or so clones, with approximately 76% occurring only once. No antigen has been identified for these receptors. This specimen was CD4+ T cells from PBMCs cultured with SARS-CoV-2 spike peptides, taken before COVID-19 vaccination. These receptors all come from a human donor who received a COVID-19 vaccine.

A few counts support this clone. V gene TRBV6-5 combines with J gene TRBJ1-3; 8 bases align to TRBD1. Germline V gives CDR1 MNHEY, CDR2 SVGAGI. This CDR3 has 15 residues. Trimming took 5 bases from V and 9 from J; bases not matched to a gene: 12. The CDR3, as DNA: TGTGCCAGCAGTCAGGGGGCAGCCCAACGGGGCACCATATATTTT. Translated, it gives CASSQGAAQRGTIYF.

The rearrangement uses TRBV6-1 and TRBJ1-4, with TRBD1 matching 9 bases. Germline V lookup: CDR1 MNHNS, CDR2 SASEGT. The CDR3 is 17 amino acids. The trim removed 3 bases at V and 5 bases at J, leaving 10 bases unmatched. The CDR3 spells CASSDEIGQGLNEKLFF. The CDR3 region has the DNA TGTGCCAGCAGTGATGAGATCGGACAGGGGCTAAATGAAAAACTGTTTTTT.

The V call is TRBV19, the J call TRBJ2-7; D is unresolved. This CDR3 has 17 amino acids. The germline V gene encodes CDR1 LNHDA and CDR2 SQIVND (reference sequence). V was clipped by 6 bases and J by 6 bases, with 27 bases between them. The CDR3 DNA follows: TGTGCCAGTAGCAACTGGGGTTCCTTTCGCTTCTCTCCCGAGCAGTACTTC. Protein: CASSNWGSFRFSPEQYF. The full variable domain, in which reference TRBV19 and TRBJ2-7 provide the parts outside the CDR3, is DGGITQSPKYLFRKEGQNVTLSCEQNLNHDAMYWYRQDPGQGLRLIYYSQIVNDFQKGDIAEGYSVSREKKESFPLTVTSAQKNPTAFYLCASSNWGSFRFSPEQYFGPGTRLTVT.

The chain uses TRBV7-2 and TRBJ2-5; 14 bases are shared with TRBD2. The germline V gene has CDR1 SGHTA and CDR2 FQGNSA. Trimming at V came to 1 base and at J to 6 bases, leaving 1 base not matched to a gene. The CDR3 has 15 amino acids. The CDR3 DNA is TGTGCCAGCAGCTTAGGACTAGCGGGGGGGAAGACCCAGTACTTC. Amino acid sequence: CASSLGLAGGKTQYF.

V is TRBV9 and J is TRBJ1-4; TRBD1 matches at 9 bases. The J segment lost 5 bases and the V segment lost 2 bases, leaving 1 base of the junction unmatched. Germline CDR1 is SGDLS and CDR2 is YYNGEE. This CDR3 contains 14 residues. The CDR3 protein is CASSVDRGNEKLFF. DNA of the CDR3: TGTGCCAGCAGCGTGGACAGGGGAAATGAAAAACTGTTTTTT.

This chain joins TRBV11-2 and TRBJ2-1, with D perhaps TRBD1 (6 bases). CDR3 length: 15 residues. Deletions cut 5 bases from V and 0 bases from J, with 11 bases between. Per the germline V gene, CDR1 is SGHAT and CDR2 is FQNNGV. The CDR3 here is CASSTGSSSYNEQFF. As DNA, the CDR3 is TGTGCCAGCAGCACAGGGTCGAGCTCCTACAATGAGCAGTTCTTC.

The chain joins TRBV7-2 to TRBJ2-1; D is uncertain. The CDR3 is 16 residues long. Germline assignment: CDR1 SGHTA and CDR2 FQGNSA. The germline V and J ends were trimmed by 1 base and 5 bases, with 15 bases remaining between them. CDR3 coding DNA: TGTGCCAGCAGCTTAGATCTGGTTCTGACGCACAATGAGCAGTTCTTC. Translated: CASSLDLVLTHNEQFF.

CDR3 in DNA: TGTGCCAGCAGCTCCCACCGGGACAGGGACGCATCACTGTTTTTT. Residues: CASSSHRDRDASLFF. This chain joins TRBV11-2 and TRBJ1-4; 9 bases are a match to TRBD1. Germline CDR1 and CDR2: SGHAT and FQNNGV. The CDR3 is 15 amino acids. V shed 4 bases, J shed 13 bases, and the junction held 13 bases outside the gene matches.

This clone was seen only a few times. V is TRBV2 and J is TRBJ2-7; D possibly corresponds to TRBD2 (5 bases). The CDR3 length is 14 residues. Germline values: CDR1 SNHLY, CDR2 FYNNEI. Trimming pared 3 bases from V and 4 bases from J, leaving 13 bases between. The CDR3 loop is CASSDVIEGYEQYF. The CDR3 DNA reads TGTGCCAGCAGTGACGTGATCGAGGGATACGAGCAGTACTTC.

CDR3 in amino acids: CASSQDEGTPGEQFF. The CDR3 nucleotides are TGCGCCAGCAGCCAAGATGAGGGGACCCCCGGTGAGCAGTTCTTC. This chain connects TRBV4-1 to TRBJ2-1; D tentatively fits TRBD1 or TRBD2 (5 bases each). V was clipped by 0 bases and J by 9 bases, with 15 bases between them. This CDR3 has 15 residues. Germline assignment: CDR1 MGHRA and CDR2 YSYEKL.

This clone was recorded once. The rearrangement uses TRBV12-3 or TRBV12-4 and TRBJ1-1, with no clear D. This CDR3 is 13 amino acids long. Trimming removed 3 bases from V and 1 base from J, with 6 bases in between. The CDR3: CASSFSPNTEAFF. The CDR3 coding sequence is TGTGCCAGCAGTTTTTCGCCGAACACTGAAGCTTTCTTT.

V gene TRBV2 combines with J gene TRBJ2-7; TRBD2 matches 12 bases. V shed 3 bases, J shed 7 bases, and the junction held 7 bases outside the gene matches. The CDR3 has 15 residues. The germline V gene encodes CDR1 SNHLY and CDR2 FYNNEI. The CDR3 DNA reads as TGTGCCAGCAGTGAGGCGGGACTAGCGGGTGGGGAGCAGTACTTC. It translates to CASSEAGLAGGEQYF. The full variable domain, rest sourced from reference TRBV2 and TRBJ2-7, is EPEVTQTPSHQVTQMGQEVILRCVPISNHLYFYWYRQILGQKVEFLVSFYNNEISEKSEIFDDQFSVERPDGSNFTLKIRSTKLEDSAMYFCASSEAGLAGGEQYFGPGTRLTVT.

This clone was found once. The rearrangement links TRBV11-2 to TRBJ2-5, with TRBD2 matching over 12 bases. V trimming: 3 bases; J trimming: 5 bases; junction bases outside the gene matches: 10. Germline assignment: CDR1 SGHAT and CDR2 FQNNGV. The CDR3 has 17 residues. In nucleotides, the CDR3 is TGTGCCAGCAGCTTTGGTTCTAGCGGGAGGGCCTGGGAGACCCAGTACTTC. Protein product: CASSFGSSGRAWETQYF.

This rearrangement joins TRBV6-5 to TRBJ1-2; TRBD1 agrees at 7 bases. Germline-derived CDR1 and CDR2 are MNHEY and SVGAGI. After removal of 7 bases from V and 4 bases from J, the junction contained 6 bases not matched to a gene. The CDR3 spans 13 residues. This CDR3 reads CASKHRGGYGYTF. CDR3 sequence (DNA): TGTGCCAGCAAACACAGGGGAGGCTATGGCTACACCTTC.

The chain employs TRBV19 and TRBJ1-1; 8 bases line up with TRBD1. Germline V CDR1 and CDR2: LNHDA, SQIVND (reference sequence). The trim removed 8 bases at V and 0 bases at J, leaving 5 bases unmatched. CDR3 length equals 14 residues. This chain's CDR3 is CASRTGTLNTEAFF. CDR3 DNA sequence: TGTGCCAGTCGGACAGGGACGTTGAACACTGAAGCTTTCTTT.